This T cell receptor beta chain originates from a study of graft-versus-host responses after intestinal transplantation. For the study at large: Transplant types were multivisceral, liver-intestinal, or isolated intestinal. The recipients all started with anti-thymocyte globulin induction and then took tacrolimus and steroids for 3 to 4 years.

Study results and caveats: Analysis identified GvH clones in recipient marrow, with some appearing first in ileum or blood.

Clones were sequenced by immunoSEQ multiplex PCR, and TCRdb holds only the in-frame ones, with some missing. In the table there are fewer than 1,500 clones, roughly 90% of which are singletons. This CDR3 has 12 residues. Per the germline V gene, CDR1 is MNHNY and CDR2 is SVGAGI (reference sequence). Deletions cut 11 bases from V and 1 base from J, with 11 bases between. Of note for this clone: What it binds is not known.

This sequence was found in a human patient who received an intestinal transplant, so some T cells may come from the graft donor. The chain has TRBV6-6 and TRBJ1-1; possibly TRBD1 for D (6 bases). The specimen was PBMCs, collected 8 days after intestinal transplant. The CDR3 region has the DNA TGTGCCGCGGGACAAGAGAACACTGAAGCTTTCTTT. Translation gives CAAGQENTEAFF.